What follows are 32 T cell receptor beta chains derived from one specimen sequenced in a study of blood T cell repertoires in COVID-19. Measured with immunoSEQ multiplex PCR; TCRdb has only the in-frame clones, and not every one. The sample carries fewer than 40,000 clones, about 89% recorded once. The sequenced sample consisted of peripheral blood. These receptor sequences come from a human donor in a cohort sampled during active COVID-19.

The rearrangement uses TRBV5-1 and TRBJ1-1; D perhaps matches TRBD1 (5 bases). The CDR3 covers 14 residues. Trimming stripped 6 bases from V and 0 bases from J, with 12 bases between. CDR1 SGHRS and CDR2 YFSETQ come from the germline V gene. The CDR3 region is CASKEGPLNTEAFF. CDR3 DNA sequence: TGCGCCAGCAAGGAGGGACCCTTGAACACTGAAGCTTTCTTT.

The chain carries TRBV6-5 and TRBJ2-2; weak D call: TRBD2 (6 bases). The CDR3 is 13 amino acids. CDR1 is MNHEY and CDR2 is SVGAGI in the germline V gene. Trimming shortened V by 4 bases and J by 6 bases, and 9 bases separated the two germline ends. The CDR3 loop is CASSSTSSGELFF. The CDR3, as DNA: TGTGCCAGCAGTTCCACTAGCTCCGGGGAGCTGTTTTTT.

This chain joins TRBV7-2 and TRBJ1-1; D may be TRBD1 (6 bases). The V gene lost 1 base and the J gene lost 0 bases, with 9 bases spanning the gap. Germline values: CDR1 SGHTA, CDR2 FQGNSA. The CDR3 contains 15 residues. The CDR3 protein is CASSLGGTMNTEAFF. CDR3 DNA: TGTGCCAGCAGCTTAGGGGGGACAATGAACACTGAAGCTTTCTTT.

V and J are TRBV28 and TRBJ2-2; D not certain. CDR3 length: 13 residues. With 6 bases removed from V and 1 base from J, the gap between germline ends came to 6 bases. Germline loops: CDR1 MDHEN, CDR2 SYDVKM. This CDR3 is CASSPVNTGELFF. The CDR3 DNA follows: TGTGCCAGCAGCCCAGTGAACACCGGGGAGCTGTTTTTT.

The chain couples TRBV7-9 to TRBJ2-6, with 7 bases identical to TRBD1. CDR1 is SEHNR, CDR2 FQNEAQ, per germline (reference sequence). Trimming removed 1 base from V and 0 bases from J; junction bases left unmatched: 3. This CDR3 contains 17 residues. The DNA for the CDR3 is TGTGCCAGCAGCTTAGAGGGACAGATCTCTGGGGCCAACGTCCTGACTTTC. Amino acid sequence: CASSLEGQISGANVLTF. Variable domain in full (rest from reference TRBV7-9 and TRBJ2-6): DTGVSQNPRHKITKRGQNVTFRCDPISEHNRLYWYRQTLGQGPEFLTYFQNEAQLEKSRLLSDRFSAERPKGSFSTLEIQRTEQGDSAMYLCASSLEGQISGANVLTFGAGSRLTVL.

J is TRBJ2-2 and V is TRBV5-1, with D perhaps TRBD1 (5 bases). This CDR3 contains 14 residues. V shed 2 bases and J shed 5 bases, with 10 bases lying between them. Germline V gene data show CDR1 as SGHRS and CDR2 as YFSETQ. The CDR3 bases are TGCGCCAGCAGCTTCCAGGGTATGACCGGGGAGCTGTTTTTT. Protein: CASSFQGMTGELFF.

The chain recombines TRBV5-6 with TRBJ1-2; D gene uncertain. With 3 bases removed from V and 0 bases from J, the gap between germline ends came to 9 bases. The CDR3 runs 14 residues. The germline V gene encodes CDR1 SGHDT and CDR2 YYEEEE. CDR3 sequence reads: CASSSTGANYGYTF. CDR3 DNA sequence: TGTGCCAGCAGCTCCACGGGAGCTAACTATGGCTACACCTTC.

The chain recombines TRBV7-2 with TRBJ2-5, with 12 bases matching TRBD2. Germline V gene data show CDR1 as SGHTA and CDR2 as FQGNSA. The CDR3 length is 15 residues. V was clipped by 3 bases and J by 7 bases; unmatched bases: 6. The CDR3 bases are TGTGCCAGCAGCTTCGGACTAGCGGGGAGGGGGACCCAGTACTTC. It is translated as CASSFGLAGRGTQYF.

This clone was detected only once. The V call is TRBV2, the J call TRBJ2-3; TRBD1 agrees at 8 bases. The CDR3 has 13 residues. Unmatched junction bases numbered 5, after V lost 10 bases and J lost 2 bases. Germline V gene data show CDR1 as SNHLY and CDR2 as FYNNEI. DNA for the CDR3: TGTGCCATTCTGGACAGGGACACAGATACGCAGTATTTT. Amino acids: CAILDRDTDTQYF.

The gene calls are TRBV11-3 and TRBJ2-2; 8 nucleotides align to TRBD2. CDR1 SGHNT and CDR2 YENEEA come from the germline V gene. Trimming cost V 5 bases and J 6 bases; bases outside gene matches: 8. This CDR3 spans 15 amino acids. The CDR3 sequence is CASSRPGGLAGELFF. In DNA form, the CDR3 reads TGTGCCAGCAGCCGCCCGGGAGGGTTGGCCGGGGAGCTGTTTTTT.

V is TRBV6-6 and J is TRBJ2-5; 8 bases match TRBD2. This CDR3 region has 14 residues. Germline CDR1 MNHNY, CDR2 SVGAGI (reference sequence). V gave up 5 bases and J gave up 3 bases; unmatched junction bases: 5. The CDR3 sequence is CASSTTGGKETQYF. The CDR3 nucleotides are TGTGCCAGCAGTACGACGGGGGGGAAAGAGACCCAGTACTTC.

The V gene is TRBV5-1, the J gene TRBJ1-2; D perhaps matches TRBD1 (6 bases). The CDR3 runs 13 residues. CDR1 SGHRS and CDR2 YFSETQ come from the germline V gene. Trimming took off 0 bases at V and 6 bases at J, with 9 bases between the two ends. CDR3 loop: CASSLGTADGYTF. DNA of the CDR3: TGCGCCAGCAGCTTGGGGACAGCTGATGGCTACACCTTC. Combining the CDR3 with reference TRBV5-1 and TRBJ1-2 gives the whole variable domain KAGVTQTPRYLIKTRGQQVTLSCSPISGHRSVSWYQQTPGQGLQFLFEYFSETQRNKGNFPGRFSGRQFSNSRSEMNVSTLELGDSALYLCASSLGTADGYTFGSGTRLTVV.

The rearrangement links TRBV5-4 to TRBJ2-3; no clear D. CDR1 and CDR2 from the germline V gene are SGHNT and YYREEE (reference sequence). The CDR3 sequence is 13 residues long. Between the trimmed V and J ends, which lost 4 bases and 4 bases, there was a span of 10 bases. The CDR3 protein is CASSPTTSDTQYF. The CDR3 nucleotides read TGTGCCAGCAGCCCCACGACATCAGATACGCAGTATTTT.

The chain has TRBV18 and TRBJ2-1, with TRBD2 matching 11 bases. Per germline, CDR1 KGHSH and CDR2 LQKENI. J gave up 8 bases and V 6 bases, and 6 bases lay outside the gene matches. The CDR3 is made up of 14 amino acids. The CDR3 protein is CASSYSGREHEQFF. The CDR3 DNA follows: TGTGCCAGCTCTTATAGCGGGAGGGAGCATGAGCAGTTCTTC.

The CDR3 nucleotides read TGCAGCGTTGTAAACAGGGCAAGAAACACTGAAGCTTTCTTT. The encoded protein is CSVVNRARNTEAFF. The gene calls are TRBV29-1 and TRBJ1-1, with D perhaps matching TRBD1 (6 bases). Germline lookup yields CDR1 SQVTM and CDR2 ANQGSEA. V was trimmed by 4 bases and J by 2 bases, leaving 14 bases between them. There are 14 residues in the CDR3.

This chain links TRBV5-6 with TRBJ2-3; D unresolved. Germline V gene lookup returns CDR1 SGHDT and CDR2 YYEEEE. V gave up 4 bases and J gave up 3 bases, with 15 bases separating them. This CDR3 comprises 15 residues. The DNA of the CDR3 is TGTGCCAGCAGCCCGAGGCTAGAAACTACAGATACGCAGTATTTT. Its protein is CASSPRLETTDTQYF.

The chain carries TRBV29-1 and TRBJ1-2, with TRBD1 as a possible D gene (5 bases). CDR3 length: 12 residues. V was pared by 7 bases and J by 1 base, with 10 bases between. Germline lookup yields CDR1 SQVTM and CDR2 ANQGSEA. The CDR3 loop is CSGAGVNYGYTF. The CDR3 DNA is TGCAGCGGGGCGGGGGTTAACTATGGCTACACCTTC.

The chain links TRBV11-3 to TRBJ2-3, with 11 bases identical to TRBD2. CDR3 length: 16 residues. The germline V gene encodes CDR1 SGHNT and CDR2 YENEEA. The J segment lost 7 bases and the V segment lost 5 bases, leaving 11 bases of the junction unmatched. The CDR3 region is CASSPLAGGEWYTQYF. The CDR3 region has the DNA TGTGCCAGCAGCCCCCTAGCGGGAGGCGAATGGTATACGCAGTATTTT.

The gene calls are TRBV11-2 and TRBJ2-3; unclear D gene. V was clipped by 3 bases and J by 6 bases, with 19 bases between them. CDR3 size: 16 residues. Germline CDR1 SGHAT, CDR2 FQNNGV. In nucleotides, the CDR3 is TGTGCCAGCAGCTTTTCCGCGGCGCCACTTTTGGATACGCAGTATTTT. Protein sequence: CASSFSAAPLLDTQYF.

This clone was observed a few times. This chain links TRBV11-2 with TRBJ2-7, with D maybe TRBD2 (5 bases). The germline V and J ends were trimmed by 2 bases and 9 bases, with 8 bases remaining between them. Per the germline V gene, CDR1 is SGHAT and CDR2 is FQNNGV. The CDR3 sequence is 11 residues long. The CDR3 loop reads CASSLFLAQYV. CDR3 in DNA: TGTGCCAGCAGCTTATTCCTAGCGCAGTACGTC.

This sequence joins TRBV24-1 and TRBJ2-1, with 7 bases lining up with TRBD1. The germline V gene encodes CDR1 KGHDR and CDR2 SFDVKD. CDR3 length: 13 amino acids. Trimming took 11 bases from V and 9 from J; bases not matched to a gene: 12. CDR3 in amino acids: CAIQDRAPSEQFF. In nucleotides, the CDR3 is TGTGCCATACAAGACAGGGCCCCCAGTGAGCAGTTCTTC.

CDR3 DNA: TGTGCCAGCAGAACCCCTAGCACTGAAGCTTTCTTT. This encodes CASRTPSTEAFF. The chain uses TRBV6-5 and TRBJ1-1; D gene unclear. CDR1 and CDR2 from the germline V gene are MNHEY and SVGAGI. The length of the CDR3 is 12 residues. V lost 6 bases, J lost 4 bases, and 9 bases lay in between.

This rearrangement joins TRBV6-6 to TRBJ1-3; TRBD1 matches 7 bases. The CDR3 runs 16 residues. Germline V lookup: CDR1 MNHNY, CDR2 SVGAGI (reference sequence). Trimming at V came to 0 bases and at J to 5 bases, leaving 7 bases not matched to a gene. Here the CDR3 DNA reads TGTGCCAGCAGTTACTCGGGAGCAGGGGGTAGAAACACCATATATTTT. Translation: CASSYSGAGGRNTIYF.

Turning to this clone: In the same sample, other DNA sequences code for this CDR3. The gene calls are TRBV2 and TRBJ1-4, with 8 positions matching TRBD1. CDR1 and CDR2 from the germline V gene are SNHLY and FYNNEI. The CDR3 runs 13 residues. The V segment lost 8 bases and the J segment 7 bases; nucleotides outside the gene matches: 6. The CDR3 reads CASGGQGGEKLFF. CDR3 sequence (DNA): TGTGCCAGCGGTGGACAGGGCGGTGAAAAACTGTTTTTT.

The DNA for the CDR3 is TGTGCCAGCAGCTTCGGGACAGGGCAAGAGACCCAGTACTTC. Translated, it gives CASSFGTGQETQYF. This rearrangement joins TRBV11-1 to TRBJ2-5; 9 positions agree with TRBD1. Germline-derived CDR1 and CDR2 are SGHAT and FQDESV (reference sequence). Unmatched junction bases numbered 1, after V lost 3 bases and J lost 2 bases. The CDR3 sequence is 14 residues long.

The genes are TRBV9 and TRBJ1-6, with TRBD1 matching over 7 bases. This CDR3 has 17 residues. With 0 bases clipped from V and 9 bases from J, the junction kept 12 bases outside the gene matches. CDR1 SGDLS and CDR2 YYNGEE come from the germline V gene. The CDR3 loop reads CASSVAPGGSGGSPLHF. The CDR3 coding sequence is TGTGCCAGCAGCGTAGCTCCAGGGGGTTCAGGGGGTTCACCCCTCCACTTT.

This chain connects TRBV6-5 to TRBJ1-6; 8 bases align to TRBD1. Germline CDR1 reads MNHEY; CDR2 reads SVGAGI. Trimming took 0 bases from V and 7 from J; bases not matched to a gene: 5. The CDR3 has 16 amino acids. CDR3 loop: CASSYSSGQANSPLHF. Written as DNA, the CDR3 is TGTGCCAGCAGTTACTCGTCGGGACAGGCCAATTCACCCCTCCACTTT.

J is TRBJ2-1 and V is TRBV7-6; TRBD2 aligns across 11 bases. The junction had 5 bases not matched to a gene; V was cut back by 4 bases and J by 6 bases. The length of the CDR3 is 15 residues. Germline CDR1 SGHVS, CDR2 FNYEAQ. The CDR3 loop reads CASSSSGGSGNEQFF. DNA for the CDR3: TGTGCCAGCAGCTCTAGCGGGGGGTCGGGCAATGAGCAGTTCTTC.

This chain uses TRBV7-9 with TRBJ2-5; D remains unclear. Germline values: CDR1 SEHNR, CDR2 FQNEAQ (reference sequence). Trimming removed 5 bases from V and 5 bases from J, with 9 bases in between. The CDR3 is made up of 12 amino acids. The CDR3 DNA reads as TGTGCCAGCAGCGTAAACGGGGAGACCCAGTACTTC. The encoded protein is CASSVNGETQYF.

This rearrangement joins TRBV5-1 to TRBJ1-2; D gene ambiguous. Trimming shortened V by 4 bases and J by 4 bases, and 11 bases separated the two germline ends. The CDR3 covers 13 residues. CDR1 and CDR2 from the germline V gene are SGHRS and YFSETQ. This CDR3 is CASSPSGSYGYTF. CDR3 in DNA: TGCGCCAGCAGCCCGAGCGGGTCCTATGGCTACACCTTC.

The V and J genes are TRBV5-1 and TRBJ2-2, with 11 bases fitting TRBD1. Germline lookup yields CDR1 SGHRS and CDR2 YFSETQ. The V and J ends lost 4 bases and 7 bases, in that order; junction bases with no gene match: 6. The CDR3 runs to 15 residues. CDR3 nucleotide sequence: TGCGCCAGCAGCCCCTGGACAGGGGGCATCGGGGAGCTGTTTTTT. Translation: CASSPWTGGIGELFF.

The V call is TRBV24-1, the J call TRBJ2-2; 9 bases map to TRBD1. V trimming: 3 bases; J trimming: 4 bases; junction bases outside the gene matches: 5. The CDR3 runs 16 residues. Looked up from germline, CDR1 is KGHDR and CDR2 is SFDVKD. CDR3 sequence: CATSDPGQGITGELFF. The CDR3 DNA sequence: TGTGCCACCAGTGATCCGGGACAGGGCATCACCGGGGAGCTGTTTTTT.